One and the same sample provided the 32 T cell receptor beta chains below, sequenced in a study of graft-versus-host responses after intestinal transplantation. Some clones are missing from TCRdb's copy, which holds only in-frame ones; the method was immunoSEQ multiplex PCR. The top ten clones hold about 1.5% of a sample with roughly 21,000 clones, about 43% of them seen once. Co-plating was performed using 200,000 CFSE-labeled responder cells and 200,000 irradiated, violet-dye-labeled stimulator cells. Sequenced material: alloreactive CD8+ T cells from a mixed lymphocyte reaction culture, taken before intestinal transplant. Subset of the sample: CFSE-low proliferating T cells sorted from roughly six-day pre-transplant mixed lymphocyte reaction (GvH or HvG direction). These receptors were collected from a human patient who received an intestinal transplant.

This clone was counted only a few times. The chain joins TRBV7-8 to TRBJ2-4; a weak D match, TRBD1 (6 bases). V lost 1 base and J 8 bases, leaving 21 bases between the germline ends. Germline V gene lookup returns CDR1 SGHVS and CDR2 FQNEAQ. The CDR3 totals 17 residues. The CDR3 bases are TGTGCCAGCAGCTTAGTGGGCAGGGGAATCCCCGGTCACATTCAGTACTTC. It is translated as CASSLVGRGIPGHIQYF.

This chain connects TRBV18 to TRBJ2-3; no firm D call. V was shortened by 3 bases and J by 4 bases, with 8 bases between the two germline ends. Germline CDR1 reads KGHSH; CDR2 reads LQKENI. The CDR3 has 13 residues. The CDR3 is CASSPAQSDTQYF. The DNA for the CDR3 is TGTGCCAGCTCACCGGCACAATCAGATACGCAGTATTTT.

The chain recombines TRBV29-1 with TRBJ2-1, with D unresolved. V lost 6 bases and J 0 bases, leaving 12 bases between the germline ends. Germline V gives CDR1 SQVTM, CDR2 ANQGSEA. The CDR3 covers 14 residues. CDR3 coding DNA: TGCAGCGTAGGACGTGCGAGCTCCTACAATGAGCAGTTCTTC. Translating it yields CSVGRASSYNEQFF.

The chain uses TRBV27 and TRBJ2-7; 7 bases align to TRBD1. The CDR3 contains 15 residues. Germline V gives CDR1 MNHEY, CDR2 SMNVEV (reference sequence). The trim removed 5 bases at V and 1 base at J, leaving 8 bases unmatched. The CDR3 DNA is TGTGCCAGCAGTCCCCTACCGACAGGGTCCTACGAGCAGTACTTC. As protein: CASSPLPTGSYEQYF.

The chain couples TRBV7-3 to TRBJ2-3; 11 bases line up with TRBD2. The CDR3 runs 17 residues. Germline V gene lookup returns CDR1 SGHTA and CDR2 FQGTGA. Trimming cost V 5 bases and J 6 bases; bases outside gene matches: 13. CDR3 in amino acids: CASSPGLAGLSRDTQYF. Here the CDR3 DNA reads TGTGCCAGCAGCCCAGGACTAGCGGGCCTCTCGAGGGATACGCAGTATTTT. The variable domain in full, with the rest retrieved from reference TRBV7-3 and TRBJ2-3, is GAGVSQTPSNKVTEKGKYVELRCDPISGHTALYWYRQSLGQGPEFLIYFQGTGAADDSGLPNDRFFAVRPEGSVSTLKIQRTERGDSAVYLCASSPGLAGLSRDTQYFGPGTRLTVL.

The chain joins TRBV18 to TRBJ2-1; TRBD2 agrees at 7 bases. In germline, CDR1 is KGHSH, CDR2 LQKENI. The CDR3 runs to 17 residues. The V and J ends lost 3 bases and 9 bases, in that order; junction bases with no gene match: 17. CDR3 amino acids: CASSPLTSARSGVEQFF. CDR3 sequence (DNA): TGTGCCAGCTCACCGCTAACTAGCGCCCGGTCCGGGGTTGAGCAGTTCTTC. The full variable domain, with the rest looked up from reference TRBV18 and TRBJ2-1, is NAGVMQNPRHLVRRRGQEARLRCSPMKGHSHVYWYRQLPEEGLKFMVYLQKENIIDESGMPKERFSAEFPKEGPSILRIQQVVRGDSAAYFCASSPLTSARSGVEQFFGPGTRLTVL.

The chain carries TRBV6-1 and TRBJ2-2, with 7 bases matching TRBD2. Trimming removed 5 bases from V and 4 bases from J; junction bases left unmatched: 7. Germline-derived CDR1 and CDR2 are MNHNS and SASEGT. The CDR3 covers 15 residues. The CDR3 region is CASSSWGEGTGELFF. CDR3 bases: TGTGCCAGCAGTTCCTGGGGGGAGGGCACCGGGGAGCTGTTTTTT.

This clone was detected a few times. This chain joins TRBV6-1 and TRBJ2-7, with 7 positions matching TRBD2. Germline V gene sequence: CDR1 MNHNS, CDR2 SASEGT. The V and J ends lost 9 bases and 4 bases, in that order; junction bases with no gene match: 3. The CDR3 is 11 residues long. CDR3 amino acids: CASSGLYEQYF. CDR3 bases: TGTGCCAGTAGCGGGTTATACGAGCAGTACTTC.

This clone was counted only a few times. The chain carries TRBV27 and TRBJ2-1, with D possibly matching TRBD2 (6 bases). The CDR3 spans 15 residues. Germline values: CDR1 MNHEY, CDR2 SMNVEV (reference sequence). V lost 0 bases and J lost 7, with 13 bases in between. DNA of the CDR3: TGTGCCAGCAGTTTATCCCCGGGAGTCGGTAATGAGCAGTTCTTC. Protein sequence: CASSLSPGVGNEQFF.

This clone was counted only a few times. The CDR3: CASSMGEGRNEQFF. In DNA, the CDR3 is TGTGCCAGTAGTATGGGGGAGGGCCGGAATGAGCAGTTCTTC. The chain recombines TRBV19 with TRBJ2-1; 7 nucleotides agree with TRBD2. Germline values: CDR1 LNHDA, CDR2 SQIVND (reference sequence). This CDR3 comprises 14 residues. Trimming removed 3 bases from V and 7 bases from J; junction bases left unmatched: 6.

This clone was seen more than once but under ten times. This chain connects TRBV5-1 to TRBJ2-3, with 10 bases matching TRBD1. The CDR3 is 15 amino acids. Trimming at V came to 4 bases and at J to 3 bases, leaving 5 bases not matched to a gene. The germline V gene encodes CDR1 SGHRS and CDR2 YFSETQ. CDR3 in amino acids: CASSATGGATDTQYF. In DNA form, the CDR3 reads TGCGCCAGCAGCGCGACAGGGGGCGCAACAGATACGCAGTATTTT.

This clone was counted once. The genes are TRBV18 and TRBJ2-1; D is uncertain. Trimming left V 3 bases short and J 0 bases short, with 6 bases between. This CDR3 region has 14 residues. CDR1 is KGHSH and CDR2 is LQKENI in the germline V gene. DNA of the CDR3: TGTGCCAGCTCACCCATTAGCTCCTACAATGAGCAGTTCTTC. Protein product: CASSPISSYNEQFF.

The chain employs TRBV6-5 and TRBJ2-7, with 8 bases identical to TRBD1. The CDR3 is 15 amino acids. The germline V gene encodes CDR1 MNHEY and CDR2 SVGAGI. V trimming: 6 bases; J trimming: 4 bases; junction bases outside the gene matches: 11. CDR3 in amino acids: CASSSFADRGYEQYF. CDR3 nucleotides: TGTGCCAGCAGCTCCTTTGCCGACAGGGGTTACGAGCAGTACTTC.

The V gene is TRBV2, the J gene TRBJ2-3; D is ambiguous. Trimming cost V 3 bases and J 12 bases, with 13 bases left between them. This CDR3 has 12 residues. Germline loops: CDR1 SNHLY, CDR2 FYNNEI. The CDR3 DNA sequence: TGTGCCAGCAGTGAGGGGTCTCGCCTACAGTATTTT. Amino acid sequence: CASSEGSRLQYF.

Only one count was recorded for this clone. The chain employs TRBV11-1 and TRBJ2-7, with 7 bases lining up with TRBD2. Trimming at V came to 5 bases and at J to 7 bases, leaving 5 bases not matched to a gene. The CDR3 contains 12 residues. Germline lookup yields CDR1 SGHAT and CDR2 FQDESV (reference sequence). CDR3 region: CASSHGGREQYF. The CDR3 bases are TGTGCCAGCAGCCACGGGGGGAGGGAGCAGTACTTC.

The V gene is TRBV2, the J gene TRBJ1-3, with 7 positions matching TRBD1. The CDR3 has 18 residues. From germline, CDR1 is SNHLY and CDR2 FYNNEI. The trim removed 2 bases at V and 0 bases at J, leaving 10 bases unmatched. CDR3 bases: TGTGCCAGCAGTGAACCCGCGGACAGGACCTTCTCTGGAAACACCATATATTTT. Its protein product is CASSEPADRTFSGNTIYF.

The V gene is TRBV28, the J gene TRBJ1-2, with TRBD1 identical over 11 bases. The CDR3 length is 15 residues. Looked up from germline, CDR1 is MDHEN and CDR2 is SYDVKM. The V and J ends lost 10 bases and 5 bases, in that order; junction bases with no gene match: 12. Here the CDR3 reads CAIRAGQGAEYGYTF. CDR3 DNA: TGTGCCATCCGAGCAGGACAGGGGGCCGAATATGGCTACACCTTC.

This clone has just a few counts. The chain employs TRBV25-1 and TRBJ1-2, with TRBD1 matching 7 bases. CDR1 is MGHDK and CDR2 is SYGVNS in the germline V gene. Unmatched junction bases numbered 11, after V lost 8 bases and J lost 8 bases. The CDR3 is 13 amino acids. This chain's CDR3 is CASSRQGNWGYTF. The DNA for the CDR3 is TGTGCCAGCTCCAGACAGGGTAACTGGGGCTACACCTTC.

The CDR3 nucleotides read TGTGCCAGCAGTCTCGGACAGGGGGTAACTAATGAAAAACTGTTTTTT. Amino acid sequence: CASSLGQGVTNEKLFF. The chain carries TRBV27 and TRBJ1-4; 10 bases agree with TRBD1. J gave up 1 base and V 5 bases, and 4 bases lay outside the gene matches. There are 16 residues in the CDR3. CDR1 and CDR2 from the germline V gene are MNHEY and SMNVEV (reference sequence).

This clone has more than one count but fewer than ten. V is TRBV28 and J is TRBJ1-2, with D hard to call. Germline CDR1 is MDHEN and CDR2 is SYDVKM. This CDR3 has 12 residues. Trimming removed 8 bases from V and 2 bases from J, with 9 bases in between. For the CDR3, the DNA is TGTGCCAGCCTAACGGGGAACTATGGCTACACCTTC. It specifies CASLTGNYGYTF.

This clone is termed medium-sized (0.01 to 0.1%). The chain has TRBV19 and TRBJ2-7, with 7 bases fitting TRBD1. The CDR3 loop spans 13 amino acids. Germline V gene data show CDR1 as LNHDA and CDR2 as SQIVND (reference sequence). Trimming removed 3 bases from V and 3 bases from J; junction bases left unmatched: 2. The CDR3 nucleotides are TGTGCCAGTAGTATGCACAGGGGCTACGAGCAGTACTTC. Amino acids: CASSMHRGYEQYF.

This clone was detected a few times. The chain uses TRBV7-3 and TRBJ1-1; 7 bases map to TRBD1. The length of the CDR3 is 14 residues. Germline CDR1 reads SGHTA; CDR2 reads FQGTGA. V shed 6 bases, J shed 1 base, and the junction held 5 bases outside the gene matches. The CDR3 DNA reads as TGTGCCAGCAGACCAGGGACAGCGAACACTGAAGCTTTCTTT. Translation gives CASRPGTANTEAFF. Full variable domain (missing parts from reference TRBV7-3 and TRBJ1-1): GAGVSQTPSNKVTEKGKYVELRCDPISGHTALYWYRQSLGQGPEFLIYFQGTGAADDSGLPNDRFFAVRPEGSVSTLKIQRTERGDSAVYLCASRPGTANTEAFFGQGTRLTVV.

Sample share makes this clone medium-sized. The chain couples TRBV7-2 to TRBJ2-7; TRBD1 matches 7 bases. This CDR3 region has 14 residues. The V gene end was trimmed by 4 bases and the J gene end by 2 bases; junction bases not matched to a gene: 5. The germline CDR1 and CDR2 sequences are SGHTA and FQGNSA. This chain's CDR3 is CASSSAGGPYEQYF. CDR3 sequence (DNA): TGTGCCAGCAGCTCCGCAGGGGGTCCCTACGAGCAGTACTTC.

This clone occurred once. The CDR3 DNA reads as TGTGCCAGCAATCTAGAAAACCGCGCACAGCAGTACTTC. This encodes CASNLENRAQQYF. The chain combines TRBV28 with TRBJ2-7; D call uncertain. Germline V gene sequence: CDR1 MDHEN, CDR2 SYDVKM. Trimming took off 7 bases at V and 8 bases at J, with 18 bases between the two ends. The CDR3 spans 13 residues.

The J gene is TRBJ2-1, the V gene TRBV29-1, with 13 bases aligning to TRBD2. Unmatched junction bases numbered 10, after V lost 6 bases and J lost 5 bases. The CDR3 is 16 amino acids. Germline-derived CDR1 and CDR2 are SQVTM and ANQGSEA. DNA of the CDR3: TGCAGCGTGGAACGACTAGCGGGAGGCCGGAACAATGAGCAGTTCTTC. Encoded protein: CSVERLAGGRNNEQFF.

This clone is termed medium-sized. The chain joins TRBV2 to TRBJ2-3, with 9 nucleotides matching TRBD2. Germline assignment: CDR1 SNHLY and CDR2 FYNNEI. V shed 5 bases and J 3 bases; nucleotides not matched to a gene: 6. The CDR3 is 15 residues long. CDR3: CASSMTSGKTDTQYF. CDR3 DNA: TGTGCCAGCAGTATGACTAGCGGTAAGACAGATACGCAGTATTTT.

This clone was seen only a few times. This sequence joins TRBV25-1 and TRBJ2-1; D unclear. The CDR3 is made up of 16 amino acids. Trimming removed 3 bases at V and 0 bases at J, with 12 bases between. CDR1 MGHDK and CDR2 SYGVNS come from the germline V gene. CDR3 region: CASSDSLAFSYNEQFF. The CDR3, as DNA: TGTGCCAGCAGTGATTCCCTCGCTTTCTCCTACAATGAGCAGTTCTTC.

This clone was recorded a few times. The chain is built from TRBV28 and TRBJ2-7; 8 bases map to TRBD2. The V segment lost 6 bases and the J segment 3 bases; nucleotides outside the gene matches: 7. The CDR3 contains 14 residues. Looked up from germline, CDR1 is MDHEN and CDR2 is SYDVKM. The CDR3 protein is CASRGGSGNYEQYF. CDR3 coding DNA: TGTGCCAGCAGGGGGGGTAGCGGGAACTACGAGCAGTACTTC.

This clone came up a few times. CDR3 bases: TGTGCCAGCAGCCCAGGGGCGGGAGCCTCCTACAATGAGCAGTTCTTC. Translating gives CASSPGAGASYNEQFF. The V and J genes are TRBV11-1 and TRBJ2-1, with D perhaps TRBD2 (7 bases). Germline V gives CDR1 SGHAT, CDR2 FQDESV (reference sequence). The V and J ends lost 5 bases and 0 bases respectively, with 14 bases between them. The CDR3 sequence is 16 residues long.

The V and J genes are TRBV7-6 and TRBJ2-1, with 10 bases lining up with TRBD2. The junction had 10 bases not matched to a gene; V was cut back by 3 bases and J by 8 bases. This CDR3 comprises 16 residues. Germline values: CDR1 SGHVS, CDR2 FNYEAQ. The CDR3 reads CASSLLPSGSIDEQFF. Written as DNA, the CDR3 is TGTGCCAGCAGCTTGCTCCCTAGCGGGAGTATCGATGAGCAGTTCTTC.

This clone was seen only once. The CDR3 sequence is CASSRGGGQGTYEQYF. CDR3 nucleotides: TGTGCCAGTAGCAGAGGGGGGGGACAGGGGACCTACGAGCAGTACTTC. The V and J genes are TRBV19 and TRBJ2-7; 10 bases match TRBD1. Trimming took 6 bases from V and 2 from J; bases not matched to a gene: 10. Germline values: CDR1 LNHDA, CDR2 SQIVND (reference sequence). This CDR3 comprises 16 residues.

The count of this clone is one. The CDR3 region has the DNA TGTGCCAGCAGTGAACGAGGGGGGGGGCAGCCCCAGCATTTT. It is translated as CASSERGGGQPQHF. This chain links TRBV6-5 with TRBJ1-5; D is possibly TRBD1 (6 bases). CDR1 is MNHEY and CDR2 is SVGAGI in the germline V gene. V gave up 5 bases and J gave up 7 bases, with 15 bases separating them. CDR3 length: 14 residues.